The clone carrying this T cell receptor beta chain was seen many times. Antigen unknown. These data belong to a study of T cells in Graves' hyperthyroidism and ophthalmopathy. Study background: At initial diagnosis, before any treatment had begun, peripheral blood was obtained.

The TCR beta CDR3 regions underwent amplification using RNA transcripts as the source. Primed by the HTBI set, a first-round RT-PCR was run on the TCR CDR3. Each CDR3 protein is one row after TCRdb ran MiXCR on the multiplex PCR reads. The profile shows 650,000 to 850,000 distinct CDR3 sequences, around 20% of them singletons. Blood was drawn at first hyperthyroidism diagnosis, before any ophthalmopathy symptoms. Broader study findings: Expanded thyroid clonotypes (above 0.001) were mostly also found in blood.

Per germline, CDR1 LGHNA and CDR2 YNFKEQ. With V trimmed by 4 bases and J by 3 bases, 6 bases remained unmatched. This CDR3 contains 15 residues. The specimen was blood. The V gene is TRBV4-2, the J gene TRBJ1-1; the match to TRBD1 covers 9 bases. This clonotype was sampled from a woman in her forties or fifties with Graves' hyperthyroidism that later progressed to Graves' ophthalmopathy. The CDR3 DNA reads as TGTGCCAGCAGCCCGCGACAGGGGGTGGACACTGAAGCTTTCTTT. Residues: CASSPRQGVDTEAFF.